These 21 T cell receptor beta chains originate from one sample sequenced in a study of T cell repertoires in cytomegalovirus infection. TCRdb fed the reads into MiXCR, producing one record per CDR3 protein. This repertoire shows about 320,000 distinct CDR3 sequences, more than 8% found once; its top ten account for approximately 4.5%. The sample consisted of PBMCs. The receptor source for this set is a human donor in good health (CMV status not recorded). Some clones in this sample may be carry-over from other donors' samples.

At least ten counts were recorded for this clonotype. This sequence joins TRBV7-9 and TRBJ1-3; D is undetermined. V was clipped by 1 base and J by 0 bases, with 10 bases between them. CDR3 size: 16 residues. The V gene's germline CDR1 is SEHNR and CDR2 FQNEAQ (reference sequence). CDR3 protein: CASSLEGSLSGNTIYF. Written as DNA, the CDR3 is TGTGCCAGCAGCTTAGAAGGCAGCCTCTCTGGAAACACCATATATTTT.

This clonotype was seen more than once but under ten times. The chain uses TRBV20-1 and TRBJ2-7; a weak D match, TRBD2 (6 bases). Trimming pared 3 bases from V and 5 bases from J, leaving 17 bases between. CDR1 is DFQATT and CDR2 is SNEGSKA in the germline V gene (reference sequence). CDR3 length: 14 amino acids. DNA for the CDR3: TGCAGTGCTAGGCCTCCCGGGAGTATCCACGAGCAGTACTTC. Translated, it gives CSARPPGSIHEQYF.

This clonotype was picked up many times. This chain links TRBV12-3 or TRBV12-4 with TRBJ2-5; D not resolved. V shed 2 bases and J shed 5 bases, with 9 bases lying between them. This CDR3 comprises 13 residues. In DNA, the CDR3 is TGTGCCAGCAGTTTATCTAAGTTTGAGACCCAGTACTTC. Translating gives CASSLSKFETQYF.

This clonotype was picked up many times. This rearrangement joins TRBV7-8 to TRBJ2-2; 13 bases line up with TRBD2. This CDR3 region has 17 residues. From germline, CDR1 is SGHVS and CDR2 FQNEAQ. Trimming at V came to 3 bases and at J to 5 bases, leaving 6 bases not matched to a gene. CDR3 loop: CASSLTSGRMRTGELFF. CDR3 sequence (DNA): TGTGCCAGCAGCTTGACTAGCGGGAGGATGCGGACCGGGGAGCTGTTTTTT.

V usage is TRBV4-3 and J usage is TRBJ1-6; 7 nucleotides align to TRBD1. Germline trimming cut 1 base from V and 7 bases from J; bases unmatched to any gene: 7. The CDR3 covers 16 residues. In germline, CDR1 is LGHNA, CDR2 YSLEER. CDR3 region: CASSQVRGPGNSPLHF. The CDR3 DNA reads TGCGCCAGCAGCCAAGTGAGGGGGCCGGGAAATTCACCCCTCCACTTT.

This clonotype was counted many times. The chain employs TRBV7-8 and TRBJ2-1, with 11 bases fitting TRBD2. The CDR3 extends over 16 amino acids. CDR1 and CDR2 (germline): SGHVS, FQNEAQ. Trimming at V came to 4 bases and at J to 4 bases, leaving 6 bases not matched to a gene. CDR3 sequence (DNA): TGTGCCAGCAGCTCGAAGACTAGCGGGGAATACAATGAGCAGTTCTTC. Amino acids: CASSSKTSGEYNEQFF.

This clonotype was seen a few times. The V call is TRBV10-3, the J call TRBJ1-1, with a possible D match to TRBD1 (5 bases). CDR1 is ENHRY and CDR2 is SYGVKD in the germline V gene. V shed 6 bases and J shed 5 bases, with 16 bases lying between them. This CDR3 has 14 residues. The CDR3 DNA sequence: TGTGCCATCAGCTGGGGGGAGGGAAGGACTGAAGCTTTCTTT. Amino acid sequence: CAISWGEGRTEAFF.

This clonotype was found a few times. The chain recombines TRBV15 with TRBJ2-5; 7 bases align to TRBD1. V was clipped by 2 bases and J by 9 bases; unmatched bases: 12. Germline V gene lookup returns CDR1 LNHNV and CDR2 YYDKDF (reference sequence). The CDR3 totals 15 residues. The CDR3: CATSRPDRASMAQYF. DNA for the CDR3: TGTGCCACCAGCAGACCTGACAGGGCCTCGATGGCCCAGTACTTC.

This clonotype was detected many times. The V gene is TRBV7-2, the J gene TRBJ1-2; D might be TRBD1 (5 bases). Germline CDR1 SGHTA, CDR2 FQGNSA. This CDR3 has 15 amino acids. The germline V and J ends were trimmed by 2 bases and 6 bases, with 16 bases remaining between them. As DNA, the CDR3 is TGTGCCAGCAGCTTATACCAGGGAGGATCAGATGGCTACACCTTC. It specifies CASSLYQGGSDGYTF.

This CDR3 is CSARVAGGRSQYF. In DNA, the CDR3 is TGCAGTGCTAGAGTGGCGGGAGGGCGGTCGCAGTATTTT. The chain couples TRBV20-1 to TRBJ2-3; 9 bases match TRBD2. Germline V CDR1 and CDR2: DFQATT, SNEGSKA (reference sequence). V lost 1 base to trimming and J lost 10 bases; unmatched junction nucleotides: 6. The CDR3 is 13 residues long.

This clonotype was seen ten or more times. The J gene is TRBJ1-1, the V gene TRBV7-2; D not certain. Trimming took 7 bases from V and 10 from J, leaving 19 bases between them. The CDR3 is made up of 13 amino acids. Germline-derived CDR1 and CDR2 are SGHTA and FQGNSA. DNA of the CDR3: TGTGCCAGCAACCTAGACCGGAGCCGTGGAGCTTTCTTT. Residues: CASNLDRSRGAFF.

This clonotype was observed a few times. The gene calls are TRBV20-1 and TRBJ2-1; TRBD2 matches 10 bases. The germline V gene encodes CDR1 DFQATT and CDR2 SNEGSKA (reference sequence). Trimming took 1 base from V and 7 from J; bases not matched to a gene: 7. This CDR3 contains 15 residues. CDR3 DNA: TGCAGTGCTAGAGGGGAGCGGGAGGGGAGGAATGAGCAGTTCTTC. Translated: CSARGEREGRNEQFF.

This clonotype came up a few times. This chain connects TRBV6-8 to TRBJ2-5; no reliable D call. V was clipped by 7 bases and J by 2 bases, with 14 bases between them. The CDR3 consists of 14 residues. Germline assignment: CDR1 MNHGY and CDR2 SAAAGT. For the CDR3, the DNA is TGTGCCAGCATCTTACGATGGCCTCAAGAGACCCAGTACTTC. Its translation: CASILRWPQETQYF.

Many counts were recorded for this clonotype. The J gene is TRBJ2-7, the V gene TRBV7-2, with 10 bases identical to TRBD2. This CDR3 contains 15 residues. J lost 3 bases, V lost 5 bases, and 7 bases had no gene match. In germline, CDR1 is SGHTA, CDR2 FQGNSA. Here the CDR3 DNA reads TGTGCCAGCAGCCGGGGACTAGCGTATAGCTACGAGCAGTACTTC. Amino acids: CASSRGLAYSYEQYF.

V and J are TRBV20-1 and TRBJ2-2; D is ambiguous. Germline V gene sequence: CDR1 DFQATT, CDR2 SNEGSKA (reference sequence). The ends were cut back, 3 bases at V and 7 bases at J, with 12 bases in the middle. The CDR3 is 13 amino acids. CDR3 region: CSASQRLGGELFF. The CDR3 coding sequence is TGCAGTGCTAGCCAAAGGTTAGGCGGGGAGCTGTTTTTT.

This clonotype has only a few counts. The V gene is TRBV3-1, the J gene TRBJ2-1; no reliable D call. Trimming removed 2 bases from V and 6 bases from J, with 14 bases in between. Germline V gene data show CDR1 as LGHDT and CDR2 as YNNKEL (reference sequence). The CDR3 runs to 15 residues. The CDR3 sequence: CASSQKLKVRNEQFF. The DNA of the CDR3 is TGTGCCAGCAGCCAAAAACTAAAGGTTCGCAATGAGCAGTTCTTC.

This clonotype was seen at least ten times. The J gene is TRBJ2-1, the V gene TRBV7-2; D unclear. V lost 5 bases to trimming and J lost 0 bases, with 14 bases between them. Looked up from germline, CDR1 is SGHTA and CDR2 is FQGNSA. The CDR3 length is 16 residues. CDR3 sequence (DNA): TGTGCCAGCAGCCCAGATGGCGGCTCCTCCTACAATGAGCAGTTCTTC. Residues: CASSPDGGSSYNEQFF.

The chain uses TRBV7-2 and TRBJ2-3; no clear D gene. V lost 1 base and J lost 1, with 9 bases in between. This CDR3 spans 15 amino acids. Per the germline V gene, CDR1 is SGHTA and CDR2 is FQGNSA. This CDR3 reads CASSLVGSGTDTQYF. The CDR3 nucleotides are TGTGCCAGCAGCTTAGTGGGGTCAGGCACAGATACGCAGTATTTT.

This clonotype was counted only a few times. CDR3 sequence: CASTTLGLQNIQYF. The CDR3 DNA reads TGTGCCAGTACCACCCTGGGACTCCAAAACATTCAGTACTTC. The V and J genes are TRBV19 and TRBJ2-4, with TRBD2 as a possible D gene (6 bases). The germline CDR1 and CDR2 sequences are LNHDA and SQIVND (reference sequence). The CDR3 totals 14 residues. V was pared by 7 bases and J by 5 bases, with 15 bases between. Filled out from reference TRBV19 and TRBJ2-4, the complete variable domain reads DGGITQSPKYLFRKEGQNVTLSCEQNLNHDAMYWYRQDPGQGLRLIYYSQIVNDFQKGDIAEGYSVSREKKESFPLTVTSAQKNPTAFYLCASTTLGLQNIQYFGAGTRLSVL.

This clonotype was seen a few times. The chain uses TRBV7-2 and TRBJ2-1; 12 bases are shared with TRBD2. The V gene end was trimmed by 4 bases and the J gene end by 8 bases; junction bases not matched to a gene: 6. The germline CDR1 and CDR2 sequences are SGHTA and FQGNSA. The CDR3 is 15 residues long. The CDR3 nucleotides are TGTGCCAGCAGCTACCTAGCGGGGGGGCGGCATGAGCAGTTCTTC. Its protein product is CASSYLAGGRHEQFF.

This clonotype was counted between two and nine times. CDR3 amino acids: CASRPRQGVETQYF. The CDR3 coding sequence is TGTGCCAGCAGACCGAGACAGGGGGTAGAGACCCAGTACTTC. The chain links TRBV7-2 to TRBJ2-5; 9 positions agree with TRBD1. Germline V gene data show CDR1 as SGHTA and CDR2 as FQGNSA. This CDR3 comprises 14 residues. After removal of 6 bases from V and 4 bases from J, the junction contained 6 bases not matched to a gene.